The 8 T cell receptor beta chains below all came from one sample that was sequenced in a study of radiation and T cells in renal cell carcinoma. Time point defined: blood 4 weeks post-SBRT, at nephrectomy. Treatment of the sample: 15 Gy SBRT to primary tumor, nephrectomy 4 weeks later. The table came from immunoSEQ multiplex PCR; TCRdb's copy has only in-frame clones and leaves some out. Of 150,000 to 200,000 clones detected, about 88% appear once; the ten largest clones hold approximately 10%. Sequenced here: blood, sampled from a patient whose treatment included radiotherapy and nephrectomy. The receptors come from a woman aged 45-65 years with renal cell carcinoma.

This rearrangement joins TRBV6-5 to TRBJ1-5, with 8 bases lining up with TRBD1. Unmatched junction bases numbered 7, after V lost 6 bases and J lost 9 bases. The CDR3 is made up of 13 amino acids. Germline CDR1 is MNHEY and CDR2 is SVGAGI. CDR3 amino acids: CASRRQGSGPQHF. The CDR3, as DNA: TGTGCCAGCAGACGACAGGGGTCAGGGCCCCAGCATTTT.

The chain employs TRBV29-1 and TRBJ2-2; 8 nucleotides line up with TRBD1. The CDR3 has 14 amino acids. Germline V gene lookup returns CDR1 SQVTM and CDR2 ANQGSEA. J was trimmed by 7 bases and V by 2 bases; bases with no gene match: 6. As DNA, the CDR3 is TGCAGCGTTGAAACCAGGGGGCAGGGCGGGGAGCTGTTTTTT. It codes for CSVETRGQGGELFF.

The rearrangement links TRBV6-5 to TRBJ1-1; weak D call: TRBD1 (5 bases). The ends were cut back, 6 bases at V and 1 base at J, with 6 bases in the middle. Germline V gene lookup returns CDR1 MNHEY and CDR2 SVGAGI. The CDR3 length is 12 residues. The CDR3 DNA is TGTGCCAGCAGCCAGGGGAACACTGAAGCTTTCTTT. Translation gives CASSQGNTEAFF.

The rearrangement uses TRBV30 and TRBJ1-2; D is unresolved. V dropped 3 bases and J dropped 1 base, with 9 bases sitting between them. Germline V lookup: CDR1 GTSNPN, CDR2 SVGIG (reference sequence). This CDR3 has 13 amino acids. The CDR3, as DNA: TGTGCCTGGAGCTTGGGAATTAACTATGGCTACACCTTC. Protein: CAWSLGINYGYTF. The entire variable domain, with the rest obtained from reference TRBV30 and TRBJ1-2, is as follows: SQTIHQWPATLVQPVGSPLSLECTVEGTSNPNLYWYRQAAGRGLQLLFYSVGIGQISSEVPQNLSASRPQDRQFILSSKKLLLSDSGFYLCAWSLGINYGYTFGSGTRLTVV.

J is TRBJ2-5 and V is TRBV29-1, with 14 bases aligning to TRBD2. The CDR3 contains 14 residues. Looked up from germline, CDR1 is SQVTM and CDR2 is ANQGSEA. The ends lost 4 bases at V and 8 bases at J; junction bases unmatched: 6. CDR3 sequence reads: CSVATSGGAETQYF. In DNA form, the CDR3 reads TGCAGCGTTGCGACTAGCGGGGGGGCCGAAACCCAGTACTTC.

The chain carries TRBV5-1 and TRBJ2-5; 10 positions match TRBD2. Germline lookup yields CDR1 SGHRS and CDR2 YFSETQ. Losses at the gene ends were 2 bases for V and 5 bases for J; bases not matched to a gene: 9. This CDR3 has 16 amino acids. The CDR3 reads CASSFLTSGSWETQYF. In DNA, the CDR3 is TGCGCCAGCAGCTTCTTGACTAGCGGGTCCTGGGAGACCCAGTACTTC.

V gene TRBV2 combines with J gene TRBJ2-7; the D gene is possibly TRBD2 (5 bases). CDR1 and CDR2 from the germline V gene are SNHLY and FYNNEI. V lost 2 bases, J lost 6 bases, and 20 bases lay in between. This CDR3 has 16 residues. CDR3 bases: TGTGCCAGCAGTGAATTAGAGCCGACGGTGGGGAGCGAGCAGTACTTC. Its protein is CASSELEPTVGSEQYF.

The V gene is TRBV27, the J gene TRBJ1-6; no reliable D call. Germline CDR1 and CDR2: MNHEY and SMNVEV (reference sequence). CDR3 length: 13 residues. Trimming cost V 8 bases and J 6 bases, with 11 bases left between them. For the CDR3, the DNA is TGTGCCAGCGGGCGGGGATTTAATTCACCCCTCCACTTT. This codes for CASGRGFNSPLHF.